This note documents a single T cell receptor (beta chain) sequence. Germline and junction disagree at one end, which may indicate a read error. This sample is part of a study of blood T cell repertoires in COVID-19. Overall study: Some COVID-19 samples were acute and others convalescent; all came from the United States, Italy and Spain. The cDNA or gDNA used as material had been derived from T cells, B-cell-depleted T cells, or PBMCs.

Original processing notes: Scientists estimated how many nucleated cells there were by amplifying reference gene primers. Assay used: immunoSEQ multiplex PCR; TCRdb lists only in-frame clones, some missing. The V and J calls and clone size are taken from that table; D and trimming were inferred from the DNA. The sample holds about 69,000 clones; around 84% are singletons and the top ten take about a tenth. Per the germline V gene, CDR1 is SSHAT and CDR2 is FNYEAQ (reference sequence). The CDR3 is made up of 15 amino acids. This TCR derives from a woman of 80 years or more with acute or convalescent COVID-19. V and J are TRBV7-7 and TRBJ2-3; 9 bases fit TRBD1. Sequences were obtained from peripheral blood. The CDR3 loop is CASSLGQGPTDTQYF. In DNA, the CDR3 is TGTGCTAGCAGCTTGGGACAGGGTCCCACAGATACGCAGTATTTT.